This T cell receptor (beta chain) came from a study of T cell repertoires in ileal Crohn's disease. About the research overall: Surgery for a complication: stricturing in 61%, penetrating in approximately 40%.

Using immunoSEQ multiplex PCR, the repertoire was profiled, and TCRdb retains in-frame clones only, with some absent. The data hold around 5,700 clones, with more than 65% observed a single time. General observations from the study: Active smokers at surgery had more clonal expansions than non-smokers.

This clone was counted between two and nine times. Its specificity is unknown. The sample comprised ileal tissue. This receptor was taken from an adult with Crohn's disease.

CDR3 bases: TGTGCCAGCAGCCTAAGGGGCGATCTTAGCTCCTACGAGCAGTACTTC. Amino acid sequence: CASSLRGDLSSYEQYF. This sequence joins TRBV7-6 and TRBJ2-7; maybe TRBD1 (5 bases). V was trimmed by 5 bases and J by 0 bases, leaving 17 bases between them. Germline CDR1 SGHVS, CDR2 FNYEAQ. This CDR3 contains 16 residues.